The present entry profiles one T cell receptor beta chain with its context. This sample was taken from a study of CD8+CD57+ T cells in acquired aplastic anemia. This CDR3 is built from 16 residues. V lost 2 bases to trimming and J lost 0 bases, with 8 bases between them. Germline CDR1 MGHDK, CDR2 SYGVNS. CD8+CD57+ cell expansion, shown by flow cytometry, had occurred in the patients selected for sequencing. Diagnosis of severe acquired aplastic anemia applied to all patients. Genomic DNA, the template, was used for profiling of the TCR beta VDJ and CDR3. One entry per CDR3 protein results from TCRdb running MiXCR on the reads. The top ten hold approximately 50% of the sample, which has under 200,000 distinct CDR3 sequences, about two thirds seen once.

The chain uses TRBV25-1 and TRBJ2-6; D uncertain. This clonotype was sampled from a human donor with aplastic anemia. The sequencing sample was made of sorted CD4+, CD8+, or CD8+CD57+ T cells (not recorded which) from PBMCs. The DNA for the CDR3 is TGTGCCAGCAGTGAAACCAGACCCTCTGGGGCCAACGTCCTGACTTTC. Translation: CASSETRPSGANVLTF.